This entry describes one TCR beta chain. Antigen specificity is unknown. CDR3 length: 16 residues. V gave up 2 bases and J gave up 11 bases, with 23 bases separating them. Germline V gene lookup returns CDR1 KGHDR and CDR2 SFDVKD. The sample comes from a study of blood T cells in healthy people across ages. Study findings and constraints: Measured against age, TCR beta diversity per million T cells decreased in a roughly linear manner.

Primed by a sample-barcoded 5' primer and a J-beta primer mix, a second PCR proceeded for about 7 to 12 cycles. Each cDNA molecule carried a tag from a template-switch adaptor that contained 12 random nucleotides. TCRdb re-derived calls from the 5' RACE reads in MiXCR, one entry per CDR3 protein. The sample includes over 950,000 distinct CDR3 sequences, roughly two fifths seen only once; the top ten take roughly 13%. The sequence derives from a man aged 18 to 30 in good health. Sequenced sample: blood. V and J are TRBV24-1 and TRBJ2-5; D may correspond to TRBD1 or TRBD2 (6 bases each). CDR3 DNA sequence: TGTGCCACCAGTGATTCGGGGGCCCTCGACTACAATGAGCAGTACTTC. Translating gives CATSDSGALDYNEQYF.